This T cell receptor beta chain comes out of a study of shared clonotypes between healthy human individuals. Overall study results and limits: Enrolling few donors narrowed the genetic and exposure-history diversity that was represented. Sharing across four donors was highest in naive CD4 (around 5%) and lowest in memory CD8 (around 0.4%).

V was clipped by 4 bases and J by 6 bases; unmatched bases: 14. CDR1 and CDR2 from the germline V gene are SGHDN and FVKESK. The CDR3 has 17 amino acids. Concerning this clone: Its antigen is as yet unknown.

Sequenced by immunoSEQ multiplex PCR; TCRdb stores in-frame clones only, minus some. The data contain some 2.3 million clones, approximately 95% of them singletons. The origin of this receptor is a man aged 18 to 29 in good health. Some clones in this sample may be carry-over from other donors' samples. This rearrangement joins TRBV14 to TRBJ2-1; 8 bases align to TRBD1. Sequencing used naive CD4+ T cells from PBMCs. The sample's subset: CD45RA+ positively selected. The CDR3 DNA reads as TGTGCCAGCAGCCGAACCACTCCGCGACAGGGGAGCAATGAGCAGTTCTTC. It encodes CASSRTTPRQGSNEQFF.